This TCR beta chain was recorded in a study of Ad26.COV2.S vaccination and SARS-CoV-2 variants (dated by TCRdb to about 2021). General notes on the study: The specificity and breadth of SARS-CoV-2-reactive T cell receptors after Ad26.COV2.S vaccination were assessed by TCRbeta repertoire sequencing. The TCR-sequenced set comprised around 30 samples: around 20 Ad26.COV2.S vaccine recipients, 5 placebo recipients and 8 SARS-CoV-2 convalescent individuals. On the study overall, not on this receptor specifically: The authors noted that the TCR breadth and depth analyses may have underestimated total T cell responses. Vaccine and placebo recipients had similar non-spike TCR breadth, a finding consistent with the vaccine containing only spike. After vaccination, spike-specific CD8+ and CD4+ T cell responses were reported to show substantial breadth. Compared with placebo recipients, Ad26.COV2.S recipients showed higher spike-specific TCR breadth (P = 0.0014).

The time point label of this sample denotes: individuals recovered from natural SARS-CoV-2 infection. The germline V gene provides CDR1 LGHNA and CDR2 YNFKEQ. Its CDR3 holds 17 amino acids, cysteine through phenylalanine. The retained sequence is limited to the CDR3, 51 bases, with the frame set at the first base. V is pared back by 1 base and J by 6 bases, with 18 bases lying between the germline termini. In the case of this clone: Its antigen has not been determined. No qualities accompany the bases; no much larger clone lies one base away.

The immunoSEQ Assay was the method used to sequence TCRbeta CDR3 regions. After extraction, genomic DNA underwent amplification by bias-controlled multiplex PCR, followed by high-throughput sequencing. The paper's data handling went like this. To quantify the absolute abundance of every unique TCRbeta CDR3 region, sequences were collapsed and filtered. T cell fraction was estimated by normalizing TCRbeta template counts to usable DNA, with usable DNA measured through amplification of reference genes found in all nucleated cells. Repertoire TCRs were annotated as SARS-CoV-2-specific when V gene, CDR3 amino acid sequence and J gene were exactly matched to a known reactive TCR set. MIRA supplied the reference SARS-CoV-2 TCR set, which was filtered for enrichment in COVID-19-positive ImmuneCODE repertoires so that public or cross-reactive TCRs were removed. Using the MIRA antigens, annotated TCRs were further analysed by specific ORF or by position within an ORF. Breadth was defined as the number of annotated unique rearrangements divided by the total number of unique productive rearrangements, and depth was defined as the summed frequency of the annotated unique rearrangements. Two-sided Wilcoxon rank-sum tests were used to compare TCR breadth between groups. Sourced from immuneACCESS, this table was stored by TCRdb with only in-frame sequences that have V and J called. A share of the clones is absent; for the studies checked, an unresolved V gene accounts for under half, and the remainder has no known explanation. That table gives V, J and clone size, and the DNA gave D and trimming. For this sample the table gives under 150,000 clones, of which 86% were detected only once. The ten largest account for 4% to 6% of the sample.

The TCR was taken from a human donor who had recovered from COVID-19. The sequencing used peripheral blood, collected after recovery from COVID-19. The chain was built from TRBV4-2 and TRBJ2-2; TRBD1 is perhaps the D gene, given 5 matching bases. The DNA sequence is as follows: TGTGCCAGCAGCCAAGCTGGGCTAGGGGATGTCCCCGGGGAGCTGTTTTTT. Protein translation: CASSQAGLGDVPGELFF.